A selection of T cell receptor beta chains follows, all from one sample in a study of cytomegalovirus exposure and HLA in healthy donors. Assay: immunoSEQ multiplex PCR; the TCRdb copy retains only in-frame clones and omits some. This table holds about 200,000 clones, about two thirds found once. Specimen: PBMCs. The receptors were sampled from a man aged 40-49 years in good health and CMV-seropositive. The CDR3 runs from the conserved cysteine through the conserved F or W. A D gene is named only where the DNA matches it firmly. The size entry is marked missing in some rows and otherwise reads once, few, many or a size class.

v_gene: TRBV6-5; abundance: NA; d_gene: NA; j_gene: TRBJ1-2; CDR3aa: CASSYAGYGYTF; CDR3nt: TGTGCCAGCAGTTACGCCGGCTATGGCTACACCTTC
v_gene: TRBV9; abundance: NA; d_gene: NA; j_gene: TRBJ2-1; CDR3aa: CASSVARTGNEQFF; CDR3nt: TGTGCCAGCAGCGTAGCTAGAACAGGGAATGAGCAGTTCTTC
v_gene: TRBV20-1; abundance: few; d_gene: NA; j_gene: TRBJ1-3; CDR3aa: CSANVLNTIYF; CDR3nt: TGCAGTGCTAACGTACTAAACACCATATATTTT
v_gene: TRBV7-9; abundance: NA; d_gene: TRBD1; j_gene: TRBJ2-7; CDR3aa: CASSLERQGGEQYF; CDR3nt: TGTGCCAGCAGCTTAGAAAGACAGGGGGGCGAGCAGTACTTC
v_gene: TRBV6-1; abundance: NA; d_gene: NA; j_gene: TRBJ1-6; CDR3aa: CASSAPGAQGAYYNSPLHF; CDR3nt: TGTGCCAGCAGTGCCCCAGGGGCCCAAGGGGCCTACTATAATTCACCCCTCCACTTT
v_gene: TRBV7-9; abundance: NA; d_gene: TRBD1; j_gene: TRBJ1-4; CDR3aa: CASSLDRVRSTNEKLFF; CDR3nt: TGTGCCAGCAGCCTTGACAGGGTCCGATCAACTAATGAAAAACTGTTTTTT
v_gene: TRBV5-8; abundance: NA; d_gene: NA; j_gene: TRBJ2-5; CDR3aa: CASSPGDPRQETQYF; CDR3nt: TGTGCCAGCAGCCCAGGGGACCCACGACAAGAGACCCAGTACTTC
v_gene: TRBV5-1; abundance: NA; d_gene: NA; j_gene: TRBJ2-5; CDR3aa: CASSPGGEETQYF; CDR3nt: TGCGCCAGCAGCCCCGGAGGGGAAGAGACCCAGTACTTC
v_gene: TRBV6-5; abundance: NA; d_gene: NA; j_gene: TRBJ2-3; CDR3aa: CASKGGRVLADTQYF; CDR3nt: TGTGCCAGCAAGGGAGGCAGGGTCCTAGCAGATACGCAGTATTTT
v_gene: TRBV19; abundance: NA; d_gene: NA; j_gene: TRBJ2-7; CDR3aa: CASSSLGGSEQYF; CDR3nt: TGTGCCAGTAGTTCCTTGGGGGGTTCCGAGCAGTACTTC
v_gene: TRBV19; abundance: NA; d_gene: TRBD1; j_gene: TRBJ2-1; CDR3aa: CASSSGGGDEQFF; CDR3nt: TGTGCCAGTAGTTCAGGGGGCGGGGATGAGCAGTTCTTC
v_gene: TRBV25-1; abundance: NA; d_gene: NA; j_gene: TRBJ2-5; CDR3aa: CASSFSGTQETQYF; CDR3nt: TGTGCCAGCAGTTTCTCAGGGACACAAGAGACCCAGTACTTC
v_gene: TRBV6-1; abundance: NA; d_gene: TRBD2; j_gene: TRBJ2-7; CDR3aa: CASSDFASGGTYEQYF; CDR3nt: TGTGCCAGCAGTGATTTCGCTAGCGGGGGGACCTACGAGCAGTACTTC
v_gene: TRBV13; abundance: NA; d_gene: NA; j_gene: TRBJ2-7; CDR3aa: CASSPRTRSYEQYF; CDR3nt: TGTGCCAGCAGCCCCCGGACTCGCTCCTACGAGCAGTACTTC
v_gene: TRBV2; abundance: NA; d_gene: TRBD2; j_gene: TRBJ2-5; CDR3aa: CASSQLAGGQETQYF; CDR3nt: TGTGCCAGCAGCCAACTAGCGGGGGGCCAAGAGACCCAGTACTTC
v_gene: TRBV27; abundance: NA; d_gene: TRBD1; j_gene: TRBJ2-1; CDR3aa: CASNPGQGSYNEQFF; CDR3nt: TGTGCCAGCAACCCGGGACAGGGCTCCTACAATGAGCAGTTCTTC
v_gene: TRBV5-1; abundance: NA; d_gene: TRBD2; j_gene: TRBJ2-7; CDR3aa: CASSLAGYYEQYF; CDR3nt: TGCGCCAGCAGCCTAGCGGGGTACTACGAGCAGTACTTC
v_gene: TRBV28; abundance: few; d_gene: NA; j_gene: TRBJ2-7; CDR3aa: CASSLEGGTYEQYF; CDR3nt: TGTGCCAGCAGTTTAGAAGGAGGGACCTACGAGCAGTACTTC
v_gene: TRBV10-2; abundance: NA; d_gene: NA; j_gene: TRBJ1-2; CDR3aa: CASSETPPWDKDGYTF; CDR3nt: TGCGCCAGCAGTGAGACGCCACCTTGGGACAAGGATGGCTACACCTTC
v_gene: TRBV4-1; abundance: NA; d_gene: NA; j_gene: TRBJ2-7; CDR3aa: CASSQGLGEQYF; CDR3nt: TGCGCCAGCAGCCAAGGACTGGGCGAGCAGTACTTC
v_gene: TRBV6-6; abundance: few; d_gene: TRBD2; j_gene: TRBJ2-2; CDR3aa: CASRGTRYTGELFF; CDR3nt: TGTGCCAGCAGAGGGACTAGATACACCGGGGAGCTGTTTTTT
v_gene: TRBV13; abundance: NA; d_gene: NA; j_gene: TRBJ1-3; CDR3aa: CASSLGPGRVTGNTIYF; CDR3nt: TGTGCCAGCAGCTTAGGCCCCGGCAGGGTAACTGGAAACACCATATATTTT
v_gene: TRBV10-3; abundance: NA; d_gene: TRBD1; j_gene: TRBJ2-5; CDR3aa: CATRDRGGQETQYF; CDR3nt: TGTGCCACCAGGGACAGGGGGGGCCAAGAGACCCAGTACTTC
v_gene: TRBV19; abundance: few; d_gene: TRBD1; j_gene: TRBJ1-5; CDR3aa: CASSKGTGNNQPQHF; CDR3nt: TGTGCCAGTAGTAAAGGGACAGGGAACAATCAGCCCCAGCATTTT
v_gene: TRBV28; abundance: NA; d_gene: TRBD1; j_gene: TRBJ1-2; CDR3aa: CASSLGTGGAGYGYTF; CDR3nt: TGTGCCAGCAGTTTAGGCACAGGGGGCGCGGGCTATGGCTACACCTTC
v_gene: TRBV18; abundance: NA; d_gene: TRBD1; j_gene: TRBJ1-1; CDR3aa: CASSNGTAAFF; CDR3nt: TGTGCCAGCTCAAACGGGACAGCAGCTTTCTTT
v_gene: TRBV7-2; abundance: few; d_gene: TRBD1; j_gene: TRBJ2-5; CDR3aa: CASSIGTGEGETQYF; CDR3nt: TGTGCCAGCAGCATTGGGACAGGGGAGGGAGAGACCCAGTACTTC
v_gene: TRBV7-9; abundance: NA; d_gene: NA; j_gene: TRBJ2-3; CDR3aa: CASSLGGDFTDTQYF; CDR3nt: TGTGCCAGCAGCTTAGGTGGGGACTTCACAGATACGCAGTATTTT
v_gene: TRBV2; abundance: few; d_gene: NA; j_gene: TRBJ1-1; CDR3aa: CASRQQNTEAFF; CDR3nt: TGTGCCAGCAGACAACAGAACACTGAAGCTTTCTTT
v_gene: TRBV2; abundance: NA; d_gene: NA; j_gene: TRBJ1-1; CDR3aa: CASNTGLADEAFF; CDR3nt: TGTGCCAGCAATACAGGGTTGGCGGATGAAGCTTTCTTT
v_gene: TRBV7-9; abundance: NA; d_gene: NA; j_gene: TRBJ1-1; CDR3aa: CASSLSGSRAFF; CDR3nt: TGTGCCAGCAGCCTCTCGGGGTCGAGGGCTTTCTTT
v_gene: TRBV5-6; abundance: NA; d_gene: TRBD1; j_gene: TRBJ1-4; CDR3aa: CASSLGTGARLEKLFF; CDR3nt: TGTGCCAGCAGCCTAGGGACAGGCGCTAGACTTGAAAAACTGTTTTTT
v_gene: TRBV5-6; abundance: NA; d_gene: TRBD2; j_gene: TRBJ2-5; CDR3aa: CASSLELSGSWGETQYF; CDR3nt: TGTGCCAGCAGCTTGGAACTTAGCGGGTCCTGGGGAGAGACCCAGTACTTC
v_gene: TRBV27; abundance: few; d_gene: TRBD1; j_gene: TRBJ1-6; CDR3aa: CASSRGQGASYNSPLHF; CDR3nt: TGTGCCAGCAGCAGAGGACAGGGGGCATCCTATAATTCACCCCTCCACTTT
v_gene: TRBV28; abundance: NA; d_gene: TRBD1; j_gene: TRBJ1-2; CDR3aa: CAILGAGGEKSYGYTF; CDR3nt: TGTGCCATCTTGGGGGCAGGGGGCGAAAAAAGCTATGGCTACACCTTC
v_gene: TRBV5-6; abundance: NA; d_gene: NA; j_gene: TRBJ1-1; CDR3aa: CASSFWGEGTEAFF; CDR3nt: TGTGCCAGCAGCTTTTGGGGGGAAGGAACTGAAGCTTTCTTT
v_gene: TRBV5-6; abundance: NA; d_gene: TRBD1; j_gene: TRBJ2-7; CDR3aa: CASSLWDRGPGEQYF; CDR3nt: TGTGCCAGCAGCTTGTGGGACAGGGGGCCCGGGGAGCAGTACTTC
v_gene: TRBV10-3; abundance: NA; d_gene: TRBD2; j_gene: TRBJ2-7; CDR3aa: CAISESTSGRSYEQYF; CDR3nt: TGTGCCATCAGTGAGTCGACTAGCGGGCGATCCTACGAGCAGTACTTC
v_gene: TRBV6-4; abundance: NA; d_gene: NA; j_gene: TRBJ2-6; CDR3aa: CASSPGPGVANVLTF; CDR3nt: TGTGCCAGCAGTCCCGGGCCAGGGGTGGCCAACGTCCTGACTTTC